These 16 T cell receptor beta chains share one sample of origin, sequenced in a study of post-analysis software for immune sequencing data. Study conclusions and caveats: TRBV segments more frequent in patients than in controls numbered about 5 and included TRBV5-6, TRBV5-1 and TRBV20-1.

These receptors are not linked to any known antigen. The library was made from cDNA and included unique molecular identifiers. TCRdb itself ran the PCR reads through MiXCR, one entry per CDR3 protein. The data show over 150,000 distinct CDR3 sequences, over 25% seen once. Sequences were obtained from blood. The receptors were sampled from a girl aged 10 to 17 with multiple sclerosis.

This clonotype was counted only a few times. The chain has TRBV15 and TRBJ2-4, with 8 bases matching TRBD2. Germline CDR1 and CDR2: LNHNV and YYDKDF (reference sequence). The length of the CDR3 is 17 residues. V lost 0 bases to trimming and J lost 13 bases; unmatched junction nucleotides: 17. CDR3 amino acids: CATSRDFGGRRYNEQYF. For the CDR3, the DNA is TGTGCCACCAGCAGAGATTTCGGCGGGAGGCGCTACAATGAGCAGTACTTC. Drawing the rest from reference TRBV15 and TRBJ2-4, the complete variable domain is DAMVIQNPRYQVTQFGKPVTLSCSQTLNHNVMYWYQQKSSQAPKLLFHYYDKDFNNEADTPDNFQSRRPNTSFCFLDIRSPGLGDTAMYLCATSRDFGGRRYNEQYFGAGTRLSVL.

The chain has TRBV20-1 and TRBJ1-1; 9 bases agree with TRBD1. CDR1 and CDR2 from the germline V gene are DFQATT and SNEGSKA (reference sequence). V lost 5 bases to trimming and J lost 10 bases; unmatched junction nucleotides: 5. This CDR3 has 11 residues. The CDR3 DNA is TGCAGTGCTTCGACAGGGGGGGTAGCTTTCTTT. Amino acids: CSASTGGVAFF.

This clonotype occurred a few times. A junction end diverges from the germline sequence, so it may reflect a read error. The chain couples TRBV12-3 or TRBV12-4 to TRBJ2-3; 7 bases line up with TRBD2. The CDR3 runs to 16 residues. In nucleotides, the CDR3 is TGTGTCAGCAGTTTCCCCCGACTAGCCCACACAGATACGCAGTATTTT. Its protein is CVSSFPRLAHTDTQYF.

This clonotype was counted at least ten times. CDR3 region: CSVEGTDYGYTF. CDR3 DNA sequence: TGCAGCGTGGAGGGAACAGACTATGGCTACACCTTC. The chain couples TRBV29-1 to TRBJ1-2; D unresolved. Trimming stripped 6 bases from V and 3 bases from J, with 11 bases between. The germline V gene encodes CDR1 SQVTM and CDR2 ANQGSEA. The CDR3 totals 12 residues.

The table lists this clonotype with a few counts. V is TRBV12-3 or TRBV12-4 and J is TRBJ2-1; D may be TRBD2 (7 bases). There are 15 residues in the CDR3. The V end was cut by 10 bases, the J end by 8 bases, with 24 bases between. CDR3 residues: CAILSGGLFMDEQFF. The CDR3 DNA is TGTGCCATCCTCTCCGGGGGGCTGTTTATGGATGAGCAGTTCTTC.

This clonotype appeared a few times. This rearrangement joins TRBV7-6 to TRBJ1-1, with TRBD1 identical over 8 bases. V trimming: 3 bases; J trimming: 5 bases; junction bases outside the gene matches: 8. The length of the CDR3 is 15 residues. Germline loops: CDR1 SGHVS, CDR2 FNYEAQ. The CDR3 reads CASSFPDRGGTEAFF. In nucleotides, the CDR3 is TGTGCCAGCAGCTTTCCCGACAGGGGCGGAACTGAAGCTTTCTTT. The full variable domain, in which reference TRBV7-6 and TRBJ1-1 provide the parts outside the CDR3, is GAGVSQSPRYKVTKRGQDVALRCDPISGHVSLYWYRQALGQGPEFLTYFNYEAQQDKSGLPNDRFSAERPEGSISTLTIQRTEQRDSAMYRCASSFPDRGGTEAFFGQGTRLTVV.

There are many counts of this clonotype. This chain joins TRBV7-2 and TRBJ1-2; D ambiguous. CDR1 and CDR2 (germline): SGHTA, FQGNSA. The CDR3 totals 14 residues. V was cut by 0 bases and J by 3 bases, with 8 bases left in between. The CDR3 loop reads CASSLALRDYGYTF. CDR3 in DNA: TGTGCCAGCAGCTTAGCTCTTCGGGACTATGGCTACACCTTC.

This clonotype was seen many times. The V and J genes are TRBV10-3 and TRBJ2-7, with TRBD2 identical over 11 bases. Germline values: CDR1 ENHRY, CDR2 SYGVKD. The trim removed 4 bases at V and 7 bases at J, leaving 9 bases unmatched. The CDR3 is 15 residues long. CDR3 sequence: CAISASSGRAGEQYF. The CDR3 DNA reads as TGTGCCATCAGTGCTAGTAGCGGGAGGGCCGGGGAGCAGTACTTC.

This clonotype was recorded many times. The rearrangement joins TRBV3-1 to TRBJ2-6; 9 bases fit TRBD1. This CDR3 has 19 amino acids. The V gene's germline CDR1 is LGHDT and CDR2 YNNKEL (reference sequence). The J segment lost 1 base and the V segment lost 0 bases, leaving 7 bases of the junction unmatched. CDR3 DNA sequence: TGTGCCAGCAGCCAAGAATTCGGACAGGGGACTTCTGGGGCCAACGTCCTGACTTTC. It is translated as CASSQEFGQGTSGANVLTF.

The chain employs TRBV4-1 and TRBJ2-5; D gene unclear. CDR3 size: 14 residues. In germline, CDR1 is MGHRA, CDR2 YSYEKL. Trimming pared 2 bases from V and 5 bases from J, leaving 12 bases between. The CDR3 loop reads CASSQNGDKETQYF. The CDR3 region has the DNA TGCGCCAGCAGCCAAAATGGCGATAAGGAGACCCAGTACTTC.

About this clonotype: Lacking the conserved final phenylalanine or tryptophan, this CDR3 likely reflects a read error. J is TRBJ2-7 and V is TRBV14, with 11 bases matching TRBD2. V dropped 6 bases and J dropped 5; count of bases not matched to a gene: 9. Germline V gene sequence: CDR1 SGHDN, CDR2 FVKESK. The CDR3 extends over 15 amino acids. CDR3 DNA sequence: TGTGCCAGCAGACAAACTAGCGGGAGTTGGGACGAGCAGTACTGC. Its translation is CASRQTSGSWDEQYC.

The chain combines TRBV12-3 or TRBV12-4 with TRBJ1-2; unclear D gene. The CDR3 contains 13 residues. The germline V and J ends were trimmed by 6 bases and 5 bases, with 13 bases remaining between them. The CDR3 DNA is TGTGCCAGCAGCCCCGGGAGGGTATATGGCTACACCTTC. Its protein is CASSPGRVYGYTF.

The genes are TRBV6-1 and TRBJ2-4; D may correspond to TRBD1 or TRBD2 (5 bases each). Trimming removed 11 bases at V and 0 bases at J, with 20 bases between. This CDR3 is built from 16 residues. Germline V gene sequence: CDR1 MNHNS, CDR2 SASEGT. The CDR3 DNA reads as TGTGCCCGCAATACTCCACAGGACTTAGCCAAAAACATTCAGTACTTC. It codes for CARNTPQDLAKNIQYF.

Details on this clonotype: A read error may be the cause here, since a much bigger clone is one base away. The chain employs TRBV12-3 or TRBV12-4 and TRBJ2-3, with TRBD2 matching 14 bases. The length of the CDR3 is 22 residues. CDR3 sequence reads: CASSLGPGVMRLAGGRADTEYF. As DNA, the CDR3 is TGTGCCAGCAGTTTAGGGCCGGGGGTGATGAGACTAGCGGGAGGGAGGGCAGATACGGAGTATTTT.

The V call is TRBV19, the J call TRBJ2-2, with unresolved D. V was trimmed by 6 bases and J by 0 bases, leaving 8 bases between them. Per germline, CDR1 LNHDA and CDR2 SQIVND (reference sequence). The CDR3 is 14 amino acids. CDR3 bases: TGTGCCAGTAGGAGCTTAACGAACACCGGGGAGCTGTTTTTT. Translating it yields CASRSLTNTGELFF.

This sequence joins TRBV2 and TRBJ2-1; D might be TRBD2 (7 bases). The germline CDR1 and CDR2 sequences are SNHLY and FYNNEI. This CDR3 has 16 amino acids. Deletions cut 1 base from V and 6 bases from J, with 16 bases between. CDR3 DNA sequence: TGTGCCAGCAGTGAAGACGGGGGGCTAGGGGGCAATGAGCAGTTCTTC. It specifies CASSEDGGLGGNEQFF.